This T cell receptor (beta chain) was recorded in a study of regulatory T cells in long-lasting Graves disease. The time point is: persistent/refractory GD, antithyroid drugs over 5 years with positive TRAb. PBMC-extracted RNA yielded the TCR library. This clonotype was counted many times. Its specificity is unknown. Study results and limitations: Sample size, which was small, may have reduced accuracy. TRBV28, TRBJ1-2 and TRBJ2-5 emerged as the favored segments in persistent disease. The persistent group shared some 2,700 public clonotypes, more than the approximately 1,000 shared by new patients. Newly diagnosed Graves' patients had higher TCR diversity than persistent ones.

To make TCR beta libraries, researchers used iRepertoire HTBI primers and Arm-PCR of CDR3 regions. TCRdb redid the calling of the multiplex PCR reads with MiXCR, one entry per CDR3 protein. The sample records about 470,000 distinct CDR3 sequences, about a fifth being singletons. V was clipped by 6 bases and J by 6 bases, with 20 bases between them. CDR1 and CDR2 (germline): MDHEN, SYDVKM. The CDR3 covers 15 residues. The starting material was peripheral blood mononuclear cells (PBMCs), obtained when the disease was refractory, from a patient treated with antithyroid drugs. The TCR sequence derives from a female donor with Graves disease. This chain connects TRBV28 to TRBJ1-1; D perhaps matches TRBD1 (6 bases). Here the CDR3 reads CASSPPQGTGAEAFF. CDR3 nucleotide sequence: TGTGCCAGCAGCCCACCCCAGGGGACCGGCGCTGAAGCTTTCTTT. Variable domain in full (rest from reference TRBV28 and TRBJ1-1): DVKVTQSSRYLVKRTGEKVFLECVQDMDHENMFWYRQDPGLGLRLIYFSYDVKMKEKGDIPEGYSVSREKKERFSLILESASTNQTSMYLCASSPPQGTGAEAFFGQGTRLTVV.